The clone carrying this T cell receptor beta chain was seen a handful of times. The sample belongs to a study of patients and donors after allogeneic stem cell transplantation. The CDR3 sequence is 13 residues long. V was shortened by 5 bases and J by 0 bases, with 7 bases between the two germline ends. The germline gives CDR1 MNHEY, CDR2 SVGEGT. TCRdb re-analysed the RT-PCR reads in MiXCR, keeping a single row per CDR3 protein. The table lists about 960,000 distinct CDR3 sequences, over 15% of them singletons. The rearrangement joins TRBV6-2 or TRBV6-3 to TRBJ1-1, with D unclear. The receptor's source is a human donor who was either an allogeneic HSCT recipient or a stem cell or donor lymphocyte infusion donor (not recorded which). It is not recorded whose cells these are; they may come from a transplant donor. The sequencing input was blood, either unsorted or a sorted T cell fraction (not recorded which). This CDR3 reads CASSPAMNTEAFF. CDR3 in DNA: TGTGCCAGCAGTCCGGCTATGAACACTGAAGCTTTCTTT.